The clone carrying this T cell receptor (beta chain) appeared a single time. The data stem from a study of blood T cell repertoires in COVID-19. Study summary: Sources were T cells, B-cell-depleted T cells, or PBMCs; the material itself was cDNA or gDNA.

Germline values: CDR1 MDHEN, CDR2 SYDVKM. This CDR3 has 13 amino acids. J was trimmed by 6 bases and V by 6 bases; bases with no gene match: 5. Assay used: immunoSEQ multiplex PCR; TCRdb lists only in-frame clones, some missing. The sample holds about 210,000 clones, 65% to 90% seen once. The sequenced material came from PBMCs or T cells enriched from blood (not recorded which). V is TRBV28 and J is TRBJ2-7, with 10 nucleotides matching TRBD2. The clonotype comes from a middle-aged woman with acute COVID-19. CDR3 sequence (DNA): TGTGCCAGCAGCGCCCTAGCGGGAGCCGAGCAGTACTTC. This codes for CASSALAGAEQYF.